The text below deals with one TCR beta chain. The same CDR3 can be traced to other DNA sequences in this sample. The sample comes from a study of shared clonotypes between healthy human individuals. Study at large: Each donor's CD4 naive and CD4 memory cells filled three plates apiece, CD8 naive two, and CD8 memory one.

It was at deep level that the assay was run. The authors distributed each subset's genomic DNA evenly over several immunoSEQ plates. Sequencing was performed with immunoSEQ multiplex PCR; in TCRdb, only in-frame clones are kept and a portion is missing. The sample includes around 2.5 million clones, roughly 93% seen only once; the top ten take around 0.37%. Trimming cost V 2 bases and J 1 base, with 5 bases left between them. Germline values: CDR1 MNHNY, CDR2 SVGAGI (reference sequence). CDR3 length: 13 residues. This chain joins TRBV6-6 and TRBJ1-1; D not certain. This receptor was identified in a man aged 18 to 35 in good health. Some clones in this sample may be carry-over from other donors' samples. The source material was naive CD4+ T cells from PBMCs. The subset here: CD45RA+ positively selected. Here the CDR3 reads CASSYGRNTEAFF. CDR3 sequence (DNA): TGTGCCAGCAGTTACGGGCGGAACACTGAAGCTTTCTTT.